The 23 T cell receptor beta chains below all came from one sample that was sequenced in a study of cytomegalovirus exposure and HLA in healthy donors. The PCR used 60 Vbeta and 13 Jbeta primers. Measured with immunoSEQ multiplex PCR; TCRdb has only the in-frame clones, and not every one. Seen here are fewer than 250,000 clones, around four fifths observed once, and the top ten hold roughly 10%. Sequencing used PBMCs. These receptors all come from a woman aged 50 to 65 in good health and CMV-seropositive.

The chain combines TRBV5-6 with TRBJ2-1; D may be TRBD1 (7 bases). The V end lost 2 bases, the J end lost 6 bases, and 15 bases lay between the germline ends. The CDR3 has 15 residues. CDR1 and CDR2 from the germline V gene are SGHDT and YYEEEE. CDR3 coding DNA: TGTGCCAGCAGCTTCCAGGGCAGGGGGGCCAATGAGCAGTTCTTC. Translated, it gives CASSFQGRGANEQFF.

This chain's CDR3 is CASNKQISYEQYF. The CDR3 region has the DNA TGTGCCAGCAATAAACAGATCTCCTACGAGCAGTACTTC. This chain connects TRBV6-4 to TRBJ2-7; no definite D call. CDR3 length: 13 residues. Germline V CDR1 and CDR2: MRHNA, SNTAGT. Trimming removed 7 bases from V and 0 bases from J, with 10 bases in between.

CDR3 nucleotides: TGCGCCAGCAGCTTGGGTTCGATGAGGGGGAACTATGGCTACACCTTC. As protein: CASSLGSMRGNYGYTF. The rearrangement uses TRBV5-1 and TRBJ1-2; perhaps TRBD1 as D (6 bases). V was clipped by 0 bases and J by 2 bases, with 14 bases between them. This CDR3 contains 16 residues. Germline V gives CDR1 SGHRS, CDR2 YFSETQ.

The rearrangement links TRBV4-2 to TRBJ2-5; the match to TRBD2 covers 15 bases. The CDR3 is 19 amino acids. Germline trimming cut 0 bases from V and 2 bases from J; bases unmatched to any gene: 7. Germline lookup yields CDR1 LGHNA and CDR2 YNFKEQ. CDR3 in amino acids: CASSQEGGGLAGGQETQYF. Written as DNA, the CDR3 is TGTGCCAGCAGCCAAGAGGGGGGCGGACTAGCGGGGGGGCAAGAGACCCAGTACTTC.

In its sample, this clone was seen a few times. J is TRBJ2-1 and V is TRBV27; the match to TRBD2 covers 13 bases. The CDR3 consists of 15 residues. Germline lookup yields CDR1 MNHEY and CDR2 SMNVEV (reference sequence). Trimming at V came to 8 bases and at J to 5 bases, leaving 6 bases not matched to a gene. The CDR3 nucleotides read TGTGCCAGCTCACGGACTAGCGGGGGAAACAATGAGCAGTTCTTC. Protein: CASSRTSGGNNEQFF.

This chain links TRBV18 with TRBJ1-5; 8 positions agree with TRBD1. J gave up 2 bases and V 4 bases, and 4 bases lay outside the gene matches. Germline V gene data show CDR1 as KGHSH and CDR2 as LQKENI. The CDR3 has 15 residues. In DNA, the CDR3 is TGTGCCAGCTCACGTACGACAGGGGGCAATCAGCCCCAGCATTTT. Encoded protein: CASSRTTGGNQPQHF. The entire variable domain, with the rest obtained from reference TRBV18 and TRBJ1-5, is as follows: NAGVMQNPRHLVRRRGQEARLRCSPMKGHSHVYWYRQLPEEGLKFMVYLQKENIIDESGMPKERFSAEFPKEGPSILRIQQVVRGDSAAYFCASSRTTGGNQPQHFGDGTRLSIL.

CDR3 coding DNA: TGTGCCAGCAGCTTAGTGGCAGGCTCGGATGGCTACACCTTC. The encoded protein is CASSLVAGSDGYTF. The chain couples TRBV7-9 to TRBJ1-2; no firm D call. The CDR3 extends over 14 amino acids. V lost 1 base to trimming and J lost 6 bases, with 12 bases between them. The germline V gene encodes CDR1 SEHNR and CDR2 FQNEAQ (reference sequence).

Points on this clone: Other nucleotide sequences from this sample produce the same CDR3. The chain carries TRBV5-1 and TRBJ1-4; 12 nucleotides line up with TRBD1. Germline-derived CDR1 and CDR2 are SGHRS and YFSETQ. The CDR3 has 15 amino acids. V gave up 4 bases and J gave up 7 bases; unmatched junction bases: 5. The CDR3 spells CASSLGTGGGEKLFF. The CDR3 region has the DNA TGCGCCAGCAGCCTCGGGACAGGGGGCGGTGAAAAACTGTTTTTT.

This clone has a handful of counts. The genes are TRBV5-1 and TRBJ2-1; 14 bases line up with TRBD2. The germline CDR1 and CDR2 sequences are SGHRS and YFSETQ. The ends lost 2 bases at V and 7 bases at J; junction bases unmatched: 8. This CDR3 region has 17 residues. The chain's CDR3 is CASSFRLAGGPVNEQFF. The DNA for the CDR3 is TGCGCCAGCAGCTTCCGACTAGCGGGGGGGCCGGTGAATGAGCAGTTCTTC.

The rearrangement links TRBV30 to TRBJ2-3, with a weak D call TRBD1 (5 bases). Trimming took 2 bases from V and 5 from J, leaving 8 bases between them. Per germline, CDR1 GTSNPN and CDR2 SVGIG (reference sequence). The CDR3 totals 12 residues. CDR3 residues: CAWSKGRDTQYF. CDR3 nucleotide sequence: TGTGCCTGGAGTAAGGGGCGAGATACGCAGTATTTT.

CDR3 sequence (DNA): TGTGCCAGCAGCGACCCCGGGACAGCTAACTATGGCTACACCTTC. Protein product: CASSDPGTANYGYTF. V is TRBV9 and J is TRBJ1-2; 7 nucleotides align to TRBD1. The CDR3 contains 15 residues. The V gene end was trimmed by 3 bases and the J gene end by 0 bases; junction bases not matched to a gene: 5. Germline loops: CDR1 SGDLS, CDR2 YYNGEE.

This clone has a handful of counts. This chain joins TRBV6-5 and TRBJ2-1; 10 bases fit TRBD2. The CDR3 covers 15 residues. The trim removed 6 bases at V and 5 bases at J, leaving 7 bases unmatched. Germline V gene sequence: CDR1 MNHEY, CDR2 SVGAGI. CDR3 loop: CASSAASGGHNEQFF. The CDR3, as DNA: TGTGCCAGCAGCGCGGCTAGCGGGGGCCACAATGAGCAGTTCTTC.

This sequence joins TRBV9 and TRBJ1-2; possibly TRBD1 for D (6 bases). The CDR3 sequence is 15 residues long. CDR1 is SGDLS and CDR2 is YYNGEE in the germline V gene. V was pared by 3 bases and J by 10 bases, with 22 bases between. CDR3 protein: CASSAVLTGHIDYTF. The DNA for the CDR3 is TGTGCCAGCAGCGCCGTTTTGACAGGTCACATTGACTACACCTTC.

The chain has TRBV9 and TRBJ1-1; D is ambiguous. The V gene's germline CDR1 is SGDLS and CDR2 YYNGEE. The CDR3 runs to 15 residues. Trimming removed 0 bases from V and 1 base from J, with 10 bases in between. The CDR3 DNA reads TGTGCCAGCAGCGTAGATAGCTATCCGAACACTGAAGCTTTCTTT. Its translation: CASSVDSYPNTEAFF.

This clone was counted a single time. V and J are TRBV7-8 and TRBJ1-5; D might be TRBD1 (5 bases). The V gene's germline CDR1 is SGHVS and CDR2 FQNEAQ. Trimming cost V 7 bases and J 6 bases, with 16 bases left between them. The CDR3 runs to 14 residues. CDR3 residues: CASTAGVMTQPQHF. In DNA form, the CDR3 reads TGTGCCAGCACTGCGGGGGTTATGACTCAGCCCCAGCATTTT.

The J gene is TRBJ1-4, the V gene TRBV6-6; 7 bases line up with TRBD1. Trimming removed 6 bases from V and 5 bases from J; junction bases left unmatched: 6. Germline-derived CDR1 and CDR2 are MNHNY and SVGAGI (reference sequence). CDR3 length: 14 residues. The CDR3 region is CASRRDRKNEKLFF. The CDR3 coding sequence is TGTGCCAGCAGGCGGGACAGAAAAAATGAAAAACTGTTTTTT.

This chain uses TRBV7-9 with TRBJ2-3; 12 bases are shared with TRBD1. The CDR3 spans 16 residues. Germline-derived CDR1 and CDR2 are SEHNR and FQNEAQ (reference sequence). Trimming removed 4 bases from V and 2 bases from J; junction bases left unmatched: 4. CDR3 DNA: TGTGCCAGCAGCTGGGGGACAGGGGGCCCCACAGATACGCAGTATTTT. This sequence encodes CASSWGTGGPTDTQYF.

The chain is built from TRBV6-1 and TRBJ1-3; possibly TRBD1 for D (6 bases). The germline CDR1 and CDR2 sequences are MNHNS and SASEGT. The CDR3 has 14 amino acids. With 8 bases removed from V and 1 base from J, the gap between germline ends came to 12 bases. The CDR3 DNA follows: TGTGCCAGCGTGGGGGCGCGGTCTGGAAACACCATATATTTT. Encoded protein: CASVGARSGNTIYF.

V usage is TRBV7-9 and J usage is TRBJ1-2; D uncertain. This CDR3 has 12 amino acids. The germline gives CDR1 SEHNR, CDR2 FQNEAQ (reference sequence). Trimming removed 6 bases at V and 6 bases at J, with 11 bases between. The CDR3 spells CASRREGNGYTF. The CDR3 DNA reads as TGTGCCAGCAGGAGGGAGGGCAATGGCTACACCTTC.

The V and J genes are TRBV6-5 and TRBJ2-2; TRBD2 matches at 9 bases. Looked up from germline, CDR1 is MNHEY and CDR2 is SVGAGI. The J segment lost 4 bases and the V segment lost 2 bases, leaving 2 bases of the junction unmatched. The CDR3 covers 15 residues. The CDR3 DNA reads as TGTGCCAGCAGTTACAGACTAGCGGCCACCGGGGAGCTGTTTTTT. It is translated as CASSYRLAATGELFF.

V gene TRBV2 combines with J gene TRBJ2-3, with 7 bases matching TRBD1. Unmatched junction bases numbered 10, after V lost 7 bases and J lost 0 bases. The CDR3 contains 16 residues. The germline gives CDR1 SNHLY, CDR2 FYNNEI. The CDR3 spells CASTRQGITSTDTQYF. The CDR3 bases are TGTGCCAGCACGCGACAGGGAATTACTAGCACAGATACGCAGTATTTT.

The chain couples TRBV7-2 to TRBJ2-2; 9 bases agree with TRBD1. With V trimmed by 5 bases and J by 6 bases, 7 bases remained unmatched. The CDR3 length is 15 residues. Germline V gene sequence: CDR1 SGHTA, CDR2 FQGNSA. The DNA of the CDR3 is TGTGCCAGCAGCCTAGGGACAGGGATAGCCGGGGAGCTGTTTTTT. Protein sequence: CASSLGTGIAGELFF.

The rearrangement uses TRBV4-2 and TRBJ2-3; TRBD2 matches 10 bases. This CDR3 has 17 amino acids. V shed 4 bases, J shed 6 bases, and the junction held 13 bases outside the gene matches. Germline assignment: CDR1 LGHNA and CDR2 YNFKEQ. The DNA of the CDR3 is TGTGCCAGCAGCCTAAGCGCGTCTAGCGGGGGAGTTGATACGCAGTATTTT. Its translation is CASSLSASSGGVDTQYF.